This T cell receptor beta chain was identified during a study of blood T cell repertoires in COVID-19 (dated by TCRdb to the early 2020s). About the study as a whole: Samples covering the acute and convalescent phases of COVID-19 were provided by collaborators in the United States, Italy and Spain. The prospective study material was composed of cDNA or gDNA derived from T cells, B-cell-depleted T cells, or PBMCs. The dataset comprised deeply sampled blood TCRbeta repertoires from subjects exposed to, actively infected with, or recovered from COVID-19. The repertoires were released in a freely available public database intended as a resource for research on the immune response to SARS-CoV-2. Samples came from the ongoing ImmuneRACE study (first 160 participants) plus 1,254 subjects from 6 global collaborators. The sample metadata nearly always contained a de-identified subject ID, COVID-19 status, age in years and sex. Where HLA class I and class II types were available, the types were taken from metadata supplied by the sample provider, not from assay-based typing.

A remark on this clone: What this receptor recognizes is not known. No clone much larger than this one lies a single base away; base qualities are absent.

Trimming takes 2 bases off V and 4 bases off J; junction bases not matched to a gene: 8. Reading from cysteine to phenylalanine, the CDR3 counts 16 amino acids. The sequence is cut down to CDR3 DNA, 48 bases in frame from base 1. The germline V gene (reference sequence) gives CDR1 as WNHNN and CDR2 as SYGVQD. Enrolling through a virtual design, the prospective study's participants ranged in age from roughly 18 to 89 years and lived across approximately 25 United States geographic areas. Cohort assignment in the prospective study relied on participant-reported clinical history from a screening survey and a study questionnaire. Each participant in the prospective study had whole blood, serum and a nasopharyngeal or oropharyngeal swab collected by mobile phlebotomists. Additional blood draws and questionnaires over an approximately two-month period could optionally be provided by prospective study participants. Before DNA extraction, prospective study blood samples were shipped either frozen or at room temperature.

Summary of the overall study and its limitations: The quantity of clinical and demographic metadata differed by source and by participant and was supplied without curation.

TCRbeta CDR3 regions were amplified from genomic DNA by means of the immunoSEQ Assay, a bias-controlled multiplex PCR. As for how the authors treated the data: The number of nucleated cells in each sample was estimated from the amplification of reference gene primers within the assay. Sequence reads were collapsed and filtered to measure the absolute abundance of every unique TCRbeta CDR3 rearrangement. Productive Simpson clonality was computed per sample as the square root of Simpson's diversity index over productive rearrangements. In TCRdb, the immuneACCESS table is reduced to in-frame sequences with V and J assigned. These tables do not hold every clone; where another copy was compared, an unresolved V gene accounts for under half, and the others remain unexplained. That table is the source of V, J and clone size, and D and trimming were worked out from the DNA. This sample lists approximately 210,000 clones; more than 75% were detected once. Approximately 16% of the sample rests with the top ten.

The sample comprised PBMCs or T cells enriched from blood (not recorded which). The sequence joins TRBV10-1 to TRBJ2-1; TRBD1 fits 7 bases in the junction. This clonotype was obtained from a woman aged 45-65 years with acute COVID-19. The CDR3 protein: CASSEGITGVYNEQFF. The DNA reads TGCGCCAGCAGTGAGGGTATCACAGGGGTTTACAATGAGCAGTTCTTC.